What follows are 21 T cell receptor beta chains derived from one specimen sequenced in a study of T cells after posttransplantation cyclophosphamide. Busulfan-fludarabine conditioning, marrow transplant, and cyclophosphamide on days +3 and +4 were administered. Repertoires were generated with immunoSEQ multiplex PCR, while TCRdb's copy carries only in-frame clones and drops some. The table has about 10,000 clones, approximately 78% seen once; the top ten hold around 15%. The specimen was PBMCs, collected roughly 250 weeks after a stem cell transplant with posttransplant cyclophosphamide. Receptors were obtained from a female patient aged 40 to 55 who received an allogeneic stem cell transplant from a related donor, was CMV-positive, and had no GVHD. Some of the T cells might come from the graft donor.

This clone is medium-sized in the sample. The chain links TRBV7-9 to TRBJ1-1; D remains ambiguous. Trimming removed 3 bases at V and 1 base at J, with 3 bases between. Germline CDR1 SEHNR, CDR2 FQNEAQ (reference sequence). The CDR3 contains 12 residues. The CDR3 loop is CASSFGNTEAFF. CDR3 DNA sequence: TGTGCCAGCAGCTTCGGGAACACTGAAGCTTTCTTT.

J is TRBJ1-6 and V is TRBV5-4; 7 positions agree with TRBD1. The CDR3 length is 16 residues. CDR1 is SGHNT and CDR2 is YYREEE in the germline V gene (reference sequence). V dropped 4 bases and J dropped 8; count of bases not matched to a gene: 12. For the CDR3, the DNA is TGTGCCAGCAGCCAAGAACCGAAGGGGGCGGATTCACCCCTCCACTTT. It codes for CASSQEPKGADSPLHF.

This rearrangement joins TRBV6-1 to TRBJ2-7; 8 positions match TRBD1. The CDR3 runs to 15 residues. After removal of 11 bases from V and 0 bases from J, the junction contained 12 bases not matched to a gene. Germline-derived CDR1 and CDR2 are MNHNS and SASEGT. The CDR3 DNA sequence: TGTGCCGCTCGTCAGGGGGCGAGGAGCTCCTACGAGCAGTACTTC. Protein: CAARQGARSSYEQYF.

J is TRBJ2-2 and V is TRBV6-1; no firm D call. Trimming left V 6 bases short and J 2 bases short, with 4 bases between. The CDR3 is 12 residues long. Germline lookup yields CDR1 MNHNS and CDR2 SASEGT. The DNA of the CDR3 is TGTGCCAGCAGCTCCAACACCGGGGAGCTGTTTTTT. It translates to CASSSNTGELFF.

This rearrangement joins TRBV9 to TRBJ2-1; 9 bases are a match to TRBD1. Germline V CDR1 and CDR2: SGDLS, YYNGEE. The trim removed 0 bases at V and 14 bases at J, leaving 6 bases unmatched. The length of the CDR3 is 13 residues. The CDR3 coding sequence is TGTGCCAGCAGCGTAGACGAGGGGACAGGGAAGTTCTTC. The encoded protein is CASSVDEGTGKFF.

This chain uses TRBV5-8 with TRBJ1-6; the match to TRBD1 covers 10 bases. V trimming: 2 bases; J trimming: 0 bases; junction bases outside the gene matches: 8. The CDR3 is 19 amino acids. Germline-derived CDR1 and CDR2 are SGHTS and YDEGEE. As DNA, the CDR3 is TGTGCCAGCAGCTTCGATCCGGGACAGGGGATCTCCTATAATTCACCCCTCCACTTT. Translated: CASSFDPGQGISYNSPLHF.

This clone appeared a few times. The chain combines TRBV28 with TRBJ2-7, with D perhaps TRBD1 (5 bases). CDR3 length: 12 amino acids. Looked up from germline, CDR1 is MDHEN and CDR2 is SYDVKM. V gave up 8 bases and J gave up 5 bases, with 13 bases separating them. DNA of the CDR3: TGTGCCAGCCTTGGGCAGGGCGACGAGCAGTACTTC. Protein: CASLGQGDEQYF.

J is TRBJ1-2 and V is TRBV5-8; 10 bases match TRBD1. Unmatched junction bases numbered 1, after V lost 0 bases and J lost 2 bases. CDR3 size: 15 residues. Germline assignment: CDR1 SGHTS and CDR2 YDEGEE. The CDR3 sequence is CASSLAGQGNYGYTF. CDR3 sequence (DNA): TGTGCCAGCAGCTTGGCGGGACAGGGGAACTATGGCTACACCTTC. The full variable domain, in which reference TRBV5-8 and TRBJ1-2 provide the parts outside the CDR3, is EAGVTQSPTHLIKTRGQQATLRCSPISGHTSVYWYQQALGLGLQFLLWYDEGEERNRGNFPPRFSGRQFPNYSSELNVNALELEDSALYLCASSLAGQGNYGYTFGSGTRLTVV.

The V call is TRBV28, the J call TRBJ1-1; TRBD1 matches 7 bases. V dropped 6 bases and J dropped 4; count of bases not matched to a gene: 5. The CDR3 covers 13 residues. Germline V lookup: CDR1 MDHEN, CDR2 SYDVKM. The CDR3 region is CASSRQGPTEAFF. The CDR3, as DNA: TGTGCCAGCAGCAGACAGGGCCCCACTGAAGCTTTCTTT.

CDR3: CASSQERGGLGNEKLFF. As DNA, the CDR3 is TGCGCCAGCAGCCAAGAAAGGGGGGGCCTAGGTAATGAAAAACTGTTTTTT. The J gene is TRBJ1-4, the V gene TRBV4-3, with D perhaps TRBD1 (6 bases). The CDR3 is made up of 17 amino acids. CDR1 is LGHNA and CDR2 is YSLEER in the germline V gene. Trimming took off 0 bases at V and 4 bases at J, with 15 bases between the two ends.

The V gene is TRBV27, the J gene TRBJ1-1; 9 positions match TRBD1. CDR1 is MNHEY and CDR2 is SMNVEV in the germline V gene (reference sequence). The CDR3 loop spans 13 amino acids. With V trimmed by 3 bases and J by 6 bases, 2 bases remained unmatched. The CDR3 loop is CASSFTGGSEAFF. The CDR3 bases are TGTGCCAGCAGTTTTACAGGGGGCTCTGAAGCTTTCTTT.

This clone has only one observation. The chain joins TRBV18 to TRBJ1-3; D gene unclear. The germline V and J ends were trimmed by 1 base and 3 bases, with 10 bases remaining between them. This CDR3 contains 15 residues. The germline gives CDR1 KGHSH, CDR2 LQKENI. For the CDR3, the DNA is TGTGCCAGCTCACCACTTGGGCAGCTTGGAAACACCATATATTTT. Its translation: CASSPLGQLGNTIYF.

V gene TRBV5-1 combines with J gene TRBJ2-7; D is uncertain. Per germline, CDR1 SGHRS and CDR2 YFSETQ. The V gene lost 0 bases and the J gene lost 2 bases, with 12 bases spanning the gap. This CDR3 spans 15 amino acids. The DNA for the CDR3 is TGCGCCAGCAGCTTGGTGTCCCGGAGCACCTACGAGCAGTACTTC. Its translation: CASSLVSRSTYEQYF.

The chain is built from TRBV7-9 and TRBJ2-7, with D perhaps TRBD1 (5 bases). This CDR3 contains 12 residues. V shed 2 bases and J shed 6 bases, with 8 bases lying between them. CDR1 and CDR2 from the germline V gene are SEHNR and FQNEAQ (reference sequence). For the CDR3, the DNA is TGTGCCAGCAGCTTAAAAGGGGTCGAGCAGTACTTC. Translation: CASSLKGVEQYF.

CDR3 sequence (DNA): TGTGCCAGCAGTGTAATTGTGAACACCGGGGAGCTGTTTTTT. Encoded protein: CASSVIVNTGELFF. The rearrangement links TRBV6-4 to TRBJ2-2; D unresolved. This CDR3 spans 14 amino acids. CDR1 MRHNA and CDR2 SNTAGT come from the germline V gene. Trimming shortened V by 4 bases and J by 1 base, and 7 bases separated the two germline ends.

The gene calls are TRBV19 and TRBJ2-7; 10 bases are a match to TRBD1. The CDR3 extends over 14 amino acids. J was trimmed by 6 bases and V by 6 bases; bases with no gene match: 8. Germline-derived CDR1 and CDR2 are LNHDA and SQIVND (reference sequence). The CDR3 DNA reads TGTGCCAGTAGACCGGGACAGGGGATTGGCGAGCAGTACTTC. Translated, it gives CASRPGQGIGEQYF.

The V gene is TRBV5-5, the J gene TRBJ2-7; 7 bases line up with TRBD2. CDR1 SGHKS and CDR2 YYEKEE come from the germline V gene (reference sequence). The CDR3 spans 14 residues. With V trimmed by 1 base and J by 5 bases, 6 bases remained unmatched. CDR3 nucleotide sequence: TGTGCCAGCAGCTTGCGCGGGGGAAGCGACGAGCAGTACTTC. Translated: CASSLRGGSDEQYF. The variable domain in full, with the rest retrieved from reference TRBV5-5 and TRBJ2-7, is DAGVTQSPTHLIKTRGQQVTLRCSPISGHKSVSWYQQVLGQGPQFIFQYYEKEERGRGNFPDRFSARQFPNYSSELNVNALLLGDSALYLCASSLRGGSDEQYFGPGTRLTVT.

V usage is TRBV11-2 and J usage is TRBJ2-7; D not resolved. CDR1 and CDR2 (germline): SGHAT, FQNNGV. This CDR3 comprises 14 residues. V was trimmed by 3 bases and J by 9 bases, leaving 18 bases between them. The CDR3 here is CASSLAVDPPRQYF. DNA for the CDR3: TGTGCCAGCAGCTTGGCGGTGGATCCCCCCCGGCAGTACTTC. The full variable domain, completed using reference TRBV11-2 and TRBJ2-7, is EAGVAQSPRYKIIEKRQSVAFWCNPISGHATLYWYQQILGQGPKLLIQFQNNGVVDDSQLPKDRFSAERLKGVDSTLKIQPAKLEDSAVYLCASSLAVDPPRQYFGPGTRLTVT.

The chain carries TRBV5-6 and TRBJ2-1, with TRBD1 matching over 10 bases. Per the germline V gene, CDR1 is SGHDT and CDR2 is YYEEEE. This CDR3 region has 14 residues. Losses at the gene ends were 5 bases for V and 7 bases for J; bases not matched to a gene: 6. CDR3 in DNA: TGTGCCAGCAGGAACGGACAGGGGGTGAATGAGCAGTTCTTC. This encodes CASRNGQGVNEQFF.

The chain couples TRBV18 to TRBJ2-7, with 8 nucleotides matching TRBD1. Germline CDR1 is KGHSH and CDR2 is LQKENI. J lost 6 bases, V lost 5 bases, and 0 bases had no gene match. The CDR3 consists of 11 residues. The CDR3, as DNA: TGTGCCAGCTCAGGGACAGGCGAGCAGTACTTC. This encodes CASSGTGEQYF.

A note on this clone: Different DNA sequences within this sample yield the same CDR3. The chain employs TRBV5-1 and TRBJ1-1, with TRBD1 identical over 7 bases. With 4 bases clipped from V and 3 bases from J, the junction kept 3 bases outside the gene matches. The CDR3 has 13 amino acids. Germline V lookup: CDR1 SGHRS, CDR2 YFSETQ. CDR3 in amino acids: CASSLQGDTEAFF. The CDR3 DNA reads as TGCGCCAGCAGCCTGCAGGGGGACACTGAAGCTTTCTTT. The variable domain in full, with the rest retrieved from reference TRBV5-1 and TRBJ1-1, is KAGVTQTPRYLIKTRGQQVTLSCSPISGHRSVSWYQQTPGQGLQFLFEYFSETQRNKGNFPGRFSGRQFSNSRSEMNVSTLELGDSALYLCASSLQGDTEAFFGQGTRLTVV.